A single sample is the source of the 26 T cell receptor beta chains below, sequenced in a study of Ad26.COV2.S vaccination and SARS-CoV-2 variants. Treatment in this sample: about 20 received Ad26.COV2.S at low or high dose, single or two shots; roughly five received placebo; per-sample allocation not given. Following the first vaccine or placebo injection, samples were taken on day 63. Sequenced by immunoSEQ multiplex PCR; TCRdb stores in-frame clones only, minus some. The sample lists hundreds of thousands of clones, 86% occurring once. Sequencing was performed on peripheral blood, taken in a trial of Ad26.COV2.S vaccine versus placebo. The receptor set was obtained from a person between 18 and 65 years old who received the Ad26.COV2.S COVID-19 vaccine or a placebo.

Regarding this clone: The same CDR3 is also encoded by other DNA sequences in this sample. V usage is TRBV7-2 and J usage is TRBJ2-5, with TRBD2 matching over 8 bases. The V gene's germline CDR1 is SGHTA and CDR2 FQGNSA. J was trimmed by 5 bases and V by 1 base; bases with no gene match: 6. There are 15 residues in the CDR3. This CDR3 reads CASSLGLAGGETQYF. The CDR3 DNA is TGTGCCAGCAGCTTAGGTCTAGCGGGCGGGGAGACCCAGTACTTC.

The V and J genes are TRBV19 and TRBJ1-1; a weak D match, TRBD1 (5 bases). This CDR3 is 14 amino acids long. Germline loops: CDR1 LNHDA, CDR2 SQIVND (reference sequence). The V and J ends lost 2 bases and 2 bases respectively, with 9 bases between them. In DNA form, the CDR3 reads TGTGCCAGTAGTATACAACAGGTCAACACTGAAGCTTTCTTT. Its protein product is CASSIQQVNTEAFF. Full variable domain (outside the CDR3, taken from reference TRBV19 and TRBJ1-1): DGGITQSPKYLFRKEGQNVTLSCEQNLNHDAMYWYRQDPGQGLRLIYYSQIVNDFQKGDIAEGYSVSREKKESFPLTVTSAQKNPTAFYLCASSIQQVNTEAFFGQGTRLTVV.

The genes are TRBV10-2 and TRBJ2-1; D might be TRBD1 or TRBD2, each matching 7 bases. The CDR3 sequence is 14 residues long. Germline V gene data show CDR1 as WSHSY and CDR2 as SAAADI. Trimming removed 8 bases at V and 4 bases at J, with 15 bases between. CDR3 in amino acids: CASGGVGQYNEQFF. Written as DNA, the CDR3 is TGCGCCAGCGGGGGGGTGGGACAGTACAATGAGCAGTTCTTC.

The chain combines TRBV7-8 with TRBJ2-7; 10 bases align to TRBD2. V lost 2 bases to trimming and J lost 1 base; unmatched junction nucleotides: 8. This CDR3 is built from 17 residues. Germline-derived CDR1 and CDR2 are SGHVS and FQNEAQ. CDR3 amino acids: CASSLTAGGRVSYEQYF. DNA of the CDR3: TGTGCCAGCAGCTTAACAGCGGGAGGGCGGGTATCCTACGAGCAGTACTTC.

The genes are TRBV9 and TRBJ2-1, with a possible D match to TRBD2 (6 bases). The CDR3 loop spans 17 amino acids. The germline V gene encodes CDR1 SGDLS and CDR2 YYNGEE. V was shortened by 5 bases and J by 7 bases, with 25 bases between the two germline ends. CDR3 loop: CASSPSGGAGTRNEQFF. For the CDR3, the DNA is TGTGCCAGCAGTCCCTCCGGCGGGGCGGGGACCAGGAATGAGCAGTTCTTC.

The chain uses TRBV5-5 and TRBJ2-7, with D possibly TRBD1 on 6 matching bases. The CDR3 loop spans 12 amino acids. The V gene's germline CDR1 is SGHKS and CDR2 YYEKEE (reference sequence). V lost 3 bases and J lost 4, with 8 bases in between. The CDR3 bases are TGTGCCAGCAGCTGGACAGAATACGAGCAGTACTTC. This gives the protein CASSWTEYEQYF.

The CDR3 loop is CASSLVASTDTQYF. CDR3 DNA sequence: TGTGCCAGCAGCTTAGTGGCTAGCACAGATACGCAGTATTTT. The chain employs TRBV11-3 and TRBJ2-3; D remains unclear. CDR1 is SGHNT, CDR2 YENEEA, per germline. CDR3 length equals 14 residues. V lost 1 base and J lost 0, with 5 bases in between.

J is TRBJ1-4 and V is TRBV4-3; D call uncertain. V was trimmed by 3 bases and J by 5 bases, leaving 13 bases between them. This CDR3 has 15 residues. Germline CDR1 and CDR2: LGHNA and YSLEER. This chain's CDR3 is CASSQKSGENEKLFF. CDR3 nucleotide sequence: TGCGCCAGCAGCCAGAAATCGGGAGAAAATGAAAAACTGTTTTTT.

The J gene is TRBJ2-2, the V gene TRBV5-4; D unclear. The CDR3 has 15 amino acids. The germline V gene encodes CDR1 SGHNT and CDR2 YYREEE (reference sequence). With 0 bases removed from V and 4 bases from J, the gap between germline ends came to 10 bases. CDR3 in DNA: TGTGCCAGCAGCTTGGAGGGTAGGAGCACCGGGGAGCTGTTTTTT. Protein sequence: CASSLEGRSTGELFF. The full variable domain, completed using reference TRBV5-4 and TRBJ2-2, is ETGVTQSPTHLIKTRGQQVTLRCSSQSGHNTVSWYQQALGQGPQFIFQYYREEENGRGNFPPRFSGLQFPNYSSELNVNALELDDSALYLCASSLEGRSTGELFFGEGSRLTVL.

The chain employs TRBV7-2 and TRBJ1-1; 8 nucleotides agree with TRBD1. The CDR3 extends over 13 amino acids. The junction had 6 bases not matched to a gene; V was cut back by 5 bases and J by 7 bases. The V gene's germline CDR1 is SGHTA and CDR2 FQGNSA. CDR3 region: CASSLPGQGEAFF. Here the CDR3 DNA reads TGTGCCAGCAGCCTCCCAGGACAGGGTGAAGCTTTCTTT. The full variable domain, its missing parts supplied by reference TRBV7-2 and TRBJ1-1, is GAGVSQSPSNKVTEKGKDVELRCDPISGHTALYWYRQSLGQGLEFLIYFQGNSAPDKSGLPSDRFSAERTGGSVSTLTIQRTQQEDSAVYLCASSLPGQGEAFFGQGTRLTVV.

The chain couples TRBV28 to TRBJ1-2; a possible D gene is TRBD1 (5 bases). The CDR3 consists of 18 residues. V shed 6 bases and J shed 5 bases, with 28 bases lying between them. In germline, CDR1 is MDHEN, CDR2 SYDVKM. CDR3 protein: CASSPDSTIAVVHYGYTF. For the CDR3, the DNA is TGTGCCAGCAGCCCAGACAGTACAATTGCCGTCGTCCATTATGGCTACACCTTC.

This chain connects TRBV12-3 or TRBV12-4 to TRBJ2-5, with D hard to call. This CDR3 is built from 13 residues. The germline V and J ends were trimmed by 3 bases and 4 bases, with 9 bases remaining between them. The CDR3 coding sequence is TGTGCCAGCAGTTTGACATTCCCAGAGACCCAGTACTTC. Translating it yields CASSLTFPETQYF.

The chain uses TRBV29-1 and TRBJ2-1; D remains ambiguous. The CDR3 length is 12 residues. In germline, CDR1 is SQVTM, CDR2 ANQGSEA. With 7 bases removed from V and 0 bases from J, the gap between germline ends came to 7 bases. The CDR3 nucleotides read TGCAGCGCCCTAAGCTCCTACAATGAGCAGTTCTTC. Translated: CSALSSYNEQFF.

The chain combines TRBV25-1 with TRBJ1-1, with D perhaps TRBD1 (6 bases). CDR1 and CDR2 (germline): MGHDK, SYGVNS. The CDR3 sequence is 12 residues long. V dropped 6 bases and J dropped 5 bases, with 10 bases sitting between them. The CDR3: CASSRGRTEAFF. In DNA, the CDR3 is TGTGCCAGCAGCAGGGGAAGGACTGAAGCTTTCTTT. Using reference TRBV25-1 and TRBJ1-1 for the parts outside the CDR3, the full variable domain is EADIYQTPRYLVIGTGKKITLECSQTMGHDKMYWYQQDPGMELHLIHYSYGVNSTEKGDLSSESTVSRIRTEHFPLTLESARPSHTSQYLCASSRGRTEAFFGQGTRLTVV.

The chain links TRBV6-5 to TRBJ1-5; a possible D gene is TRBD1 (6 bases). Germline V CDR1 and CDR2: MNHEY, SVGAGI. The CDR3 spans 15 residues. Trimming left V 7 bases short and J 3 bases short, with 16 bases between. The CDR3 loop is CASILDGGANQPQHF. The DNA for the CDR3 is TGTGCCAGCATTCTTGACGGGGGGGCCAATCAGCCCCAGCATTTT.

The chain is built from TRBV6-5 and TRBJ2-7; D remains ambiguous. The CDR3 totals 16 residues. V was shortened by 2 bases and J by 0 bases, with 14 bases between the two germline ends. Per the germline V gene, CDR1 is MNHEY and CDR2 is SVGAGI. CDR3 DNA sequence: TGTGCCAGCAGTTACGCCTTCGGGCAGACCTCCTACGAGCAGTACTTC. This sequence encodes CASSYAFGQTSYEQYF.

The V gene is TRBV6-5, the J gene TRBJ1-2, with 7 bases aligning to TRBD1. This CDR3 has 15 residues. Per the germline V gene, CDR1 is MNHEY and CDR2 is SVGAGI. V shed 5 bases, J shed 1 base, and the junction held 7 bases outside the gene matches. Here the CDR3 DNA reads TGTGCCAGCAGTACGGGGACAGTCCTTAACTATGGCTACACCTTC. It translates to CASSTGTVLNYGYTF.

The gene calls are TRBV10-3 and TRBJ2-1; no reliable D call. Germline loops: CDR1 ENHRY, CDR2 SYGVKD. The CDR3 is 13 amino acids. Between the trimmed V and J ends, which lost 11 bases and 1 base, there was a span of 12 bases. The CDR3 sequence: CASRKGSYNEQFF. As DNA, the CDR3 is TGTGCCTCACGGAAGGGTTCCTACAATGAGCAGTTCTTC.

The chain carries TRBV6-6 and TRBJ1-2; TRBD1 agrees at 10 bases. Germline-derived CDR1 and CDR2 are MNHNY and SVGAGI (reference sequence). The CDR3 totals 14 residues. V lost 6 bases, J lost 0 bases, and 1 base stayed unmatched. CDR3 residues: CASSGQGANYGYTF. The CDR3 DNA follows: TGTGCCAGCAGCGGACAGGGGGCTAACTATGGCTACACCTTC.

The chain recombines TRBV5-4 with TRBJ1-4; D unclear. CDR1 and CDR2 (germline): SGHNT, YYREEE (reference sequence). The V and J ends lost 4 bases and 4 bases respectively, with 8 bases between them. The CDR3 is 13 residues long. The CDR3 loop reads CASSTRVNEKLFF. CDR3 sequence (DNA): TGTGCCAGCAGCACTCGAGTTAATGAAAAACTGTTTTTT.

This sequence joins TRBV18 and TRBJ1-2, with no clear D. V lost 0 bases, J lost 4 bases, and 6 bases lay in between. From germline, CDR1 is KGHSH and CDR2 LQKENI. The CDR3 runs to 13 residues. As DNA, the CDR3 is TGTGCCAGCTCACCACCGGGGTCCTATGGCTACACCTTC. Its protein product is CASSPPGSYGYTF.

The chain joins TRBV6-2 or TRBV6-3 to TRBJ1-2, with D possibly TRBD1 on 5 matching bases. Looked up from germline, CDR1 is MNHEY and CDR2 is SVGEGT. The CDR3 totals 17 residues. V was clipped by 6 bases and J by 2 bases, with 22 bases between them. The CDR3 region is CASSPPIDRRMNYGYTF. The CDR3 DNA sequence: TGTGCCAGCAGCCCTCCAATTGACAGAAGGATGAACTATGGCTACACCTTC.

V and J are TRBV7-8 and TRBJ2-5; 10 bases fit TRBD2. The CDR3 extends over 16 amino acids. The V gene end was trimmed by 5 bases and the J gene end by 4 bases; junction bases not matched to a gene: 10. In germline, CDR1 is SGHVS, CDR2 FQNEAQ. The DNA for the CDR3 is TGTGCCAGCAGCAAGCGGGAGGGCCTGGTGGCAGAGACCCAGTACTTC. Protein sequence: CASSKREGLVAETQYF.

The CDR3 DNA sequence: TGTGCCAGCAGCTCATCAGGGGACGAGCAGTACTTC. As protein: CASSSSGDEQYF. The genes are TRBV5-6 and TRBJ2-7, with D perhaps matching TRBD1 (6 bases). V lost 3 bases, J lost 5 bases, and 9 bases lay in between. This CDR3 contains 12 residues. Per the germline V gene, CDR1 is SGHDT and CDR2 is YYEEEE.

This rearrangement joins TRBV19 to TRBJ2-1; 10 bases map to TRBD2. The CDR3 loop spans 17 amino acids. CDR1 and CDR2 (germline): LNHDA, SQIVND (reference sequence). Trimming at V came to 3 bases and at J to 0 bases, leaving 5 bases not matched to a gene. The CDR3 is CASSITLAGVSYNEQFF. The CDR3 DNA is TGTGCCAGTAGTATTACGCTAGCGGGGGTCTCCTACAATGAGCAGTTCTTC. Full variable domain (remainder filled in from reference TRBV19 and TRBJ2-1): DGGITQSPKYLFRKEGQNVTLSCEQNLNHDAMYWYRQDPGQGLRLIYYSQIVNDFQKGDIAEGYSVSREKKESFPLTVTSAQKNPTAFYLCASSITLAGVSYNEQFFGPGTRLTVL.

The rearrangement joins TRBV9 to TRBJ1-2; D gene uncertain. V dropped 3 bases and J dropped 0 bases, with 6 bases sitting between them. CDR3 length: 13 amino acids. Germline assignment: CDR1 SGDLS and CDR2 YYNGEE. CDR3 loop: CASSGSTNYGYTF. The DNA of the CDR3 is TGTGCCAGCAGCGGGTCCACTAACTATGGCTACACCTTC.